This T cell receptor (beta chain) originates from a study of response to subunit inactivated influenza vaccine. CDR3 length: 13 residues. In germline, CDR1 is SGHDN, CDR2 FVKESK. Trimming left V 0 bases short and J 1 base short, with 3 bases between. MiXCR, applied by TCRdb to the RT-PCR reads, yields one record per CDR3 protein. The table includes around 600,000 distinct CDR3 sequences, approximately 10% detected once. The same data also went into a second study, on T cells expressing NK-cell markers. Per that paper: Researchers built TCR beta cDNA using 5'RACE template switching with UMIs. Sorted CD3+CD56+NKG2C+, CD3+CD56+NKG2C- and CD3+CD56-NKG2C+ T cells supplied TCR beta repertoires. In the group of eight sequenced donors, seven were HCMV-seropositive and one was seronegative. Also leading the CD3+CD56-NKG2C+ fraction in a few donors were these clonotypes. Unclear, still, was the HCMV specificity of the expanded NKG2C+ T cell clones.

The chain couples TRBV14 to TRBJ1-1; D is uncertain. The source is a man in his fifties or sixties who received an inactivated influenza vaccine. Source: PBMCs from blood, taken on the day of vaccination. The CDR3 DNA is TGTGCCAGCAGCCAAGACCAGAACACTGAAGCTTTCTTT. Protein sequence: CASSQDQNTEAFF.